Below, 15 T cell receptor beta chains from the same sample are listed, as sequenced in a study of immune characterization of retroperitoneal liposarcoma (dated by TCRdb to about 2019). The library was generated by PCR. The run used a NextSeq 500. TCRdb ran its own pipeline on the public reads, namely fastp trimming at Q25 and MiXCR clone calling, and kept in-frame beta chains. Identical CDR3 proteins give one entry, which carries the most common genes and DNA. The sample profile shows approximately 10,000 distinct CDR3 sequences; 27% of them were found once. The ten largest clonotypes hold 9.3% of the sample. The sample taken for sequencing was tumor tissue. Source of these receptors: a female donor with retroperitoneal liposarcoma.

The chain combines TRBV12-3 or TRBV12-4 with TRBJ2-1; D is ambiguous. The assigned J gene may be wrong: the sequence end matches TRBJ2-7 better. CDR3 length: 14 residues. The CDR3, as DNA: TGTGCCAGCAGTTCTCTACTTTCATACTACGAGCAGTACTTC. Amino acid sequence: CASSSLLSYYEQYF.

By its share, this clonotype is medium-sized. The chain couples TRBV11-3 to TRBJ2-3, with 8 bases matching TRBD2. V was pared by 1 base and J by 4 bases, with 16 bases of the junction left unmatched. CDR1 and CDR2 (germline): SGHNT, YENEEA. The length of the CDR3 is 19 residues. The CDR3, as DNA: TGTGCCAGCAGCTTAGTAGACGTGGCGGGAGGTCGGAGTGCAGATACGCAGTATTTT. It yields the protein CASSLVDVAGGRSADTQYF.

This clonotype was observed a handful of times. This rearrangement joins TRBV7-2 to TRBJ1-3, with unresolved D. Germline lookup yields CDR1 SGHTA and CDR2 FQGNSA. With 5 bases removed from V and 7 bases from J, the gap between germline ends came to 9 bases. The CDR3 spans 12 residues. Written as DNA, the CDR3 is TGTGCCAGCAGCCCTAGCCGGAACACCATATATTTT. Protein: CASSPSRNTIYF. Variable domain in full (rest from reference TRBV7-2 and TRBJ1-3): GAGVSQSPSNKVTEKGKDVELRCDPISGHTALYWYRQSLGQGLEFLIYFQGNSAPDKSGLPSDRFSAERTGGSVSTLTIQRTQQEDSAVYLCASSPSRNTIYFGEGSWLTVV.

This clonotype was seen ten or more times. CDR3 loop: CASSYSSRQETQYF. Written as DNA, the CDR3 is TGTGCCAGCAGTTACTCGAGTCGTCAAGAGACCCAGTACTTC. The gene calls are TRBV6-6 and TRBJ2-5; D not resolved. Per germline, CDR1 MNHNY and CDR2 SVGAGI (reference sequence). Trimming took 0 bases from V and 2 from J, leaving 7 bases between them. The length of the CDR3 is 14 residues.

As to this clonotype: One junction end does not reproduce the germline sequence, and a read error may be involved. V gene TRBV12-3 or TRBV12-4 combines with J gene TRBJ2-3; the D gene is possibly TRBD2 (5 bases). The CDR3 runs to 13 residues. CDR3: CASSVGDWETKYF. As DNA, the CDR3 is TGTGCCAGCAGCGTGGGAGATTGGGAGACCAAGTACTTC.

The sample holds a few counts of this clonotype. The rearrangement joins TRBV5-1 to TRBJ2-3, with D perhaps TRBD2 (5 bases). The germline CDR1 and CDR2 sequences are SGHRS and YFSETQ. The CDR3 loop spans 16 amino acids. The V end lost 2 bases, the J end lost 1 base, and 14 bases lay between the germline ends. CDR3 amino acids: CASSLGGSARTDTQYF. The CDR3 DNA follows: TGCGCCAGCAGCTTAGGTGGGAGTGCTCGCACAGATACGCAGTATTTT.

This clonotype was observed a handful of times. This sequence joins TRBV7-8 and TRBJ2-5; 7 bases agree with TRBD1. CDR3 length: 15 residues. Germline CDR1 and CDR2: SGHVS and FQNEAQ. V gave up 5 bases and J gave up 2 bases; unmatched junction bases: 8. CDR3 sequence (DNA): TGTGCCAGCAGCCAAATCGGGACAGCGCAAGAGACCCAGTACTTC. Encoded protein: CASSQIGTAQETQYF.

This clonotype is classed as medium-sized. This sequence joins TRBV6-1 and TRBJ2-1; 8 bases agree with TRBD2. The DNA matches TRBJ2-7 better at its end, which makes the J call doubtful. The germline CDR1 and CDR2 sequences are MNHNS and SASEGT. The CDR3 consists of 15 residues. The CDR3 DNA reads TGTGCCAGCCGGGCGGGACTAGTCCTCTACAATGAGCAGTACTTC. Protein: CASRAGLVLYNEQYF.

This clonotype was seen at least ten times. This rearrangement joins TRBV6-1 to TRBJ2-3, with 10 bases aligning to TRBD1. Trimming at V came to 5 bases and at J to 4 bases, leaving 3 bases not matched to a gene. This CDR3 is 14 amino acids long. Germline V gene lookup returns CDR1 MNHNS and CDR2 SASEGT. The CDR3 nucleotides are TGTGCCAGCAGTAGACAGGGGGCCCCAGATACGCAGTATTTT. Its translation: CASSRQGAPDTQYF.

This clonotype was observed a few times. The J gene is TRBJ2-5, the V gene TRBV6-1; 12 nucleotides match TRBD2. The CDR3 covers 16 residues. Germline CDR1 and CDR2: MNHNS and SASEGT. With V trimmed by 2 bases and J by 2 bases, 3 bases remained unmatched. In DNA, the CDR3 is TGTGCCAGCAGTGAACTAGCGGGGGGGCGGCAAGAGACCCAGTACTTC. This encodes CASSELAGGRQETQYF.

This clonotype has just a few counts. In DNA form, the CDR3 reads TGTGCCAGCAGTACCGAGGGGGCTGGGGCCAACGTCCTGACTTTC. Protein sequence: CASSTEGAGANVLTF. The rearrangement links TRBV6-5 to TRBJ2-6; D possibly corresponds to TRBD1 (6 bases). The CDR3 has 15 residues. The V gene's germline CDR1 is MNHEY and CDR2 SVGAGI. Trimming cost V 5 bases and J 2 bases, with 10 bases left between them.

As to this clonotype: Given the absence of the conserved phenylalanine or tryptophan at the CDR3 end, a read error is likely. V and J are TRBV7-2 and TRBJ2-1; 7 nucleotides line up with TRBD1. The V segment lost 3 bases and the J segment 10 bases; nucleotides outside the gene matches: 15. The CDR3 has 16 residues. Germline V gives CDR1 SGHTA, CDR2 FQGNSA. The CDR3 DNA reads TGTGCCAGCAGCTTTAGCACGGGACAGAAGGCCTACGAGCAGTTCGTC. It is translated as CASSFSTGQKAYEQFV.

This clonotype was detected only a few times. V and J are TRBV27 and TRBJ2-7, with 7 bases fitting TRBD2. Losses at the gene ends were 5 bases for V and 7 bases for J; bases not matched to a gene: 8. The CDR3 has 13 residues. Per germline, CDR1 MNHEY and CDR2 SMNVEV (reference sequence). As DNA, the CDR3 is TGTGCCAGCAGTACCGGGGGGTCTGGTGAGCAGTACTTC. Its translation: CASSTGGSGEQYF.

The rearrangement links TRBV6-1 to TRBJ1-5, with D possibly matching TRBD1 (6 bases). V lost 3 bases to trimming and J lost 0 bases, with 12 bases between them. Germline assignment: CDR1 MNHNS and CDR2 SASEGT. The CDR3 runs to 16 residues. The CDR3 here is CASSELGQYSNQPQHF. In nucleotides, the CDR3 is TGTGCCAGCAGTGAGTTAGGACAGTATAGCAATCAGCCCCAGCATTTT.

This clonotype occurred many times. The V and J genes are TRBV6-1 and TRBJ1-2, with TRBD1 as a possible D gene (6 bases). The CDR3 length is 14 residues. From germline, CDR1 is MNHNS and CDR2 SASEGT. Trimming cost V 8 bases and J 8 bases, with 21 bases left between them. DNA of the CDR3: TGTGCCAGCCGATCCTCGACAGGCCCGACGGGCTACACCTTC. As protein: CASRSSTGPTGYTF.